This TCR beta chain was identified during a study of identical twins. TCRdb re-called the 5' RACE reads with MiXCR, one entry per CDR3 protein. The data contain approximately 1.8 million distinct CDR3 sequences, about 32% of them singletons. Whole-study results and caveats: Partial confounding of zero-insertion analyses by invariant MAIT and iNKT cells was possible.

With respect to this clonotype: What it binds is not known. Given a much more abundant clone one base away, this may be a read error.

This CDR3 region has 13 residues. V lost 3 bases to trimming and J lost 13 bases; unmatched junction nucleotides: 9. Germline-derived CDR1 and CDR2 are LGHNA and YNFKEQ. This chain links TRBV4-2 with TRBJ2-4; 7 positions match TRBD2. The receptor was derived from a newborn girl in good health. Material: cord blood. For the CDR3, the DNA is TGTGCCAGCAGCCAGGCGGGGGATTACCAGCAGTACTTC. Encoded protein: CASSQAGDYQQYF.